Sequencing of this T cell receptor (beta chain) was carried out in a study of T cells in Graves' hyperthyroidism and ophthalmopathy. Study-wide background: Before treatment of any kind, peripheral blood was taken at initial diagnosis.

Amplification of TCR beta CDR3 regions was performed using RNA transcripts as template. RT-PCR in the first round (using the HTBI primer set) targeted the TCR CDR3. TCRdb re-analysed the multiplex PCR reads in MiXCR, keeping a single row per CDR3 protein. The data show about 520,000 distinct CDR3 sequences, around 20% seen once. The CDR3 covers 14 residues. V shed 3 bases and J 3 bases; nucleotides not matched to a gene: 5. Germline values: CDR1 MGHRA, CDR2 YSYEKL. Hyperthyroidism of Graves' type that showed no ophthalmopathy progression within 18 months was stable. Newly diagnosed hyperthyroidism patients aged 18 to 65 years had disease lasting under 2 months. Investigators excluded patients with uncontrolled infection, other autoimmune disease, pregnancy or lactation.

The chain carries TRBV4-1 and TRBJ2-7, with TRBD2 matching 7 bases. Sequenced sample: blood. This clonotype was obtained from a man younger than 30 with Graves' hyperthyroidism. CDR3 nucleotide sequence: TGCGCCAGCAGCCAGAGGACTAGGGGCTACGAGCAGTACTTC. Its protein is CASSQRTRGYEQYF.